The clone carrying this TCR beta chain was recorded a few times. Amplification of TCR beta CDR3 regions was performed using RNA transcripts as template. The HTBI primer set served for first-round RT-PCR of the TCR CDR3. Each CDR3 protein gets one entry after TCRdb re-called the multiplex PCR reads with MiXCR. The sample lists 690,000 or so distinct CDR3 sequences; approximately 19% were seen once. This entry belongs to a study of T cells in Graves' hyperthyroidism and ophthalmopathy. Per the germline V gene, CDR1 is KGHSH and CDR2 is LQKENI. V lost 0 bases and J lost 0, with 13 bases in between. This CDR3 region has 17 residues.

Sequencing was done on a sample of blood. The chain couples TRBV18 to TRBJ2-3, with D possibly being TRBD1 (6 bases). The TCR comes from a woman aged 45-65 years with Graves' hyperthyroidism that later progressed to Graves' ophthalmopathy. The CDR3 region is CASSPPARGRSTDTQYF. CDR3 in DNA: TGTGCCAGCTCACCACCTGCCAGGGGACGTAGCACAGATACGCAGTATTTT.